This TCR beta chain was obtained from a study of T cell responses to AZD1222 COVID-19 vaccine. From germline, CDR1 is SGHNT and CDR2 YYREEE (reference sequence). The CDR3 totals 13 residues. V dropped 4 bases and J dropped 2; count of bases not matched to a gene: 2. Study results and caveats: Spike-specific TCR breadth and depth rose after two AZD1222 doses. Repertoires were sampled only after the peak T cell response. Clonal diversity may have been underestimated, and the donors were mostly white British, with more females than males.

A note on this clone: Its antigen is not known.

The data were produced by immunoSEQ multiplex PCR, yet TCRdb's version contains in-frame clones alone and is incomplete. Of 200,000 to 250,000 clones listed, roughly 94% are singletons. The chain combines TRBV5-4 with TRBJ1-2; 7 bases map to TRBD1. The source was peripheral blood, collected 28 days after the second dose of the MenACWY control vaccine. The sequence came from an adult who received the MenACWY meningococcal vaccine as a control. CDR3 amino acids: CASSVTGNYGYTF. The DNA of the CDR3 is TGTGCCAGCAGCGTGACAGGGAACTATGGCTACACCTTC.